One and the same sample provided the 22 T cell receptor beta chains below, sequenced in a study of cytomegalovirus exposure and HLA in healthy donors. In the PCR, 60 Vbeta and 13 Jbeta primers were used. This table comes from immunoSEQ multiplex PCR, and its TCRdb copy is limited to in-frame clones, with some not included. The sample holds 140,000 to 150,000 clones, 60% to 75% seen once. Sequenced input: PBMCs. The receptors stem from a man younger than 45 in good health and CMV-seronegative.

The chain recombines TRBV21-1 with TRBJ2-1; TRBD2, as called in the table, went unchecked against the DNA. TRBV21-1 is flagged as a pseudogene. CDR3 length: 17 amino acids. The CDR3 DNA reads TGTGCCAGCAGCGAAGTTGCCCAGACTAGCGGGAGGGTTGAGCAGTTCTTC. It codes for CASSEVAQTSGRVEQFF.

This rearrangement joins TRBV28 to TRBJ1-1; weak D call: TRBD1 (6 bases). CDR3 length equals 15 residues. The V and J ends lost 5 bases and 1 base respectively, with 14 bases between them. Germline lookup yields CDR1 MDHEN and CDR2 SYDVKM. The CDR3 DNA reads TGTGCCAGCAGTACCTTCCGGGGGGCGAACACTGAAGCTTTCTTT. It encodes CASSTFRGANTEAFF.

The chain uses TRBV4-1 and TRBJ2-3; 11 bases map to TRBD2. CDR1 and CDR2 (germline): MGHRA, YSYEKL. CDR3 size: 19 residues. V lost 0 bases, J lost 7 bases, and 15 bases stayed unmatched. Here the CDR3 reads CASSQDLLIAGGRVYTQYF. CDR3 nucleotide sequence: TGCGCCAGCAGCCAAGATCTACTAATAGCGGGGGGGCGTGTATATACGCAGTATTTT.

Details on this clone: Compared with germline, one end of the junction differs, possibly owing to a read error. The chain carries TRBV5-1 and TRBJ2-6; possible D gene TRBD1, 5 bases. Germline values: CDR1 SGHRS, CDR2 YFSETQ. The CDR3 is 14 residues long. The CDR3 bases are TGCGCCAGCAGCCAACAGGAAGGGGCCAACGGCCTGACTTTC. The encoded protein is CASSQQEGANGLTF. The whole variable domain, remainder taken from reference TRBV5-1 and TRBJ2-6, is KAGVTQTPRYLIKTRGQQVTLSCSPISGHRSVSWYQQTPGQGLQFLFEYFSETQRNKGNFPGRFSGRQFSNSRSEMNVSTLELGDSALYLCASSQQEGANGLTFGAGSRLTVL.

J is TRBJ2-7 and V is TRBV6-1; 12 bases agree with TRBD2. The CDR3 length is 15 residues. Germline values: CDR1 MNHNS, CDR2 SASEGT. V gave up 5 bases and J gave up 4 bases; unmatched junction bases: 6. The CDR3 protein is CASSMTSGRLYEQYF. CDR3 DNA: TGTGCCAGCAGTATGACTAGCGGGAGATTATACGAGCAGTACTTC.

The chain uses TRBV7-6 and TRBJ1-3; TRBD1 agrees at 8 bases. CDR1 is SGHVS, CDR2 FNYEAQ, per germline. Trimming removed 5 bases from V and 4 bases from J; junction bases left unmatched: 7. There are 15 residues in the CDR3. The CDR3 spells CASSRQGREGNTIYF. The CDR3 bases are TGTGCCAGCAGCAGACAGGGGAGAGAAGGAAACACCATATATTTT.

This chain joins TRBV5-1 and TRBJ2-1; D is undetermined. This CDR3 is built from 16 residues. The germline V gene encodes CDR1 SGHRS and CDR2 YFSETQ. V gave up 0 bases and J gave up 8 bases, with 18 bases separating them. The CDR3 DNA reads TGCGCCAGCAGCTTGGGATGGTTGGCCAGCGAGGATGAGCAGTTCTTC. Amino acid sequence: CASSLGWLASEDEQFF.

The rearrangement uses TRBV7-2 and TRBJ2-7, with 7 bases that match TRBD2. Per germline, CDR1 SGHTA and CDR2 FQGNSA. J gave up 3 bases and V 1 base, and 6 bases lay outside the gene matches. CDR3 size: 15 residues. The CDR3 DNA reads TGTGCCAGCAGCTTAGTAGGAGCGGGGAACTACGAGCAGTACTTC. This encodes CASSLVGAGNYEQYF.

The J gene is TRBJ2-5, the V gene TRBV10-3; a weak D match, TRBD1 (6 bases). Between the trimmed V and J ends, which lost 11 bases and 5 bases, there was a span of 15 bases. Germline V gives CDR1 ENHRY, CDR2 SYGVKD. The CDR3 is made up of 12 amino acids. CDR3 amino acids: CASGKGDETQYF. CDR3 bases: TGTGCCTCGGGGAAGGGGGACGAGACCCAGTACTTC.

The V gene is TRBV27, the J gene TRBJ1-4, with 7 nucleotides matching TRBD1. Germline V lookup: CDR1 MNHEY, CDR2 SMNVEV (reference sequence). This CDR3 is 13 amino acids long. V shed 6 bases and J 4 bases; nucleotides not matched to a gene: 2. CDR3 coding DNA: TGTGCCAGCAGACAGGGGCTTAATGAAAAACTGTTTTTT. Amino acid sequence: CASRQGLNEKLFF.

The rearrangement uses TRBV4-1 and TRBJ2-7; perhaps TRBD2 as D (6 bases). Trimming left V 5 bases short and J 2 bases short, with 16 bases between. CDR1 MGHRA and CDR2 YSYEKL come from the germline V gene. The CDR3 loop spans 15 amino acids. The CDR3 here is CASSTHPGVPYEQYF. The CDR3 bases are TGCGCCAGCAGCACCCACCCGGGGGTGCCCTACGAGCAGTACTTC.

The chain recombines TRBV7-9 with TRBJ2-1; D unclear. V dropped 2 bases and J dropped 4 bases, with 18 bases sitting between them. CDR1 is SEHNR and CDR2 is FQNEAQ in the germline V gene (reference sequence). CDR3 length: 17 amino acids. The CDR3 bases are TGTGCCAGCAGCTTATTGCCCACTTCGCCAACTTACAATGAGCAGTTCTTC. It yields the protein CASSLLPTSPTYNEQFF.

The chain recombines TRBV5-4 with TRBJ2-5; 8 bases align to TRBD2. The CDR3 has 14 residues. CDR1 and CDR2 from the germline V gene are SGHNT and YYREEE (reference sequence). The V gene end was trimmed by 4 bases and the J gene end by 2 bases; junction bases not matched to a gene: 4. This CDR3 is CASSPREGQETQYF. The CDR3 nucleotides are TGTGCCAGCAGCCCCCGGGAGGGGCAAGAGACCCAGTACTTC.

V and J are TRBV11-3 and TRBJ2-3; tentatively, D is TRBD1 (6 bases). Germline values: CDR1 SGHNT, CDR2 YENEEA. CDR3 length: 14 amino acids. The V end was cut by 3 bases, the J end by 5 bases, with 12 bases between. CDR3 protein: CASSFRGRGDTQYF. CDR3 bases: TGTGCCAGCAGCTTTCGGGGCAGGGGAGATACGCAGTATTTT.

This clone showed up many times. The chain has TRBV4-2 and TRBJ2-7, with D possibly matching TRBD2 (5 bases). Looked up from germline, CDR1 is LGHNA and CDR2 is YNFKEQ. Trimming took 4 bases from V and 0 from J, leaving 13 bases between them. The CDR3 is made up of 15 amino acids. The CDR3 sequence is CASSPQRSGSYEQYF. As DNA, the CDR3 is TGTGCCAGCAGCCCTCAGCGGTCAGGCTCCTACGAGCAGTACTTC.

The V gene is TRBV7-3, the J gene TRBJ2-3; TRBD1 aligns across 7 bases. From germline, CDR1 is SGHTA and CDR2 FQGTGA. J was trimmed by 8 bases and V by 1 base; bases with no gene match: 6. This CDR3 spans 14 amino acids. In nucleotides, the CDR3 is TGTGCCAGCAGCTTAAGGGACAGTCAATCTACGCAGTATTTT. Protein sequence: CASSLRDSQSTQYF.

V is TRBV19 and J is TRBJ1-2, with 7 bases fitting TRBD1. The length of the CDR3 is 15 residues. V lost 5 bases to trimming and J lost 8 bases; unmatched junction nucleotides: 14. Germline CDR1 and CDR2: LNHDA and SQIVND (reference sequence). This chain's CDR3 is CASSFTRQGYRGYTF. As DNA, the CDR3 is TGTGCCAGTAGTTTCACGAGACAGGGATATCGCGGCTACACCTTC.

The chain uses TRBV29-1 and TRBJ1-2; D is perhaps TRBD1 (5 bases). The V and J ends lost 6 bases and 6 bases respectively, with 14 bases between them. The CDR3 totals 12 residues. CDR1 SQVTM and CDR2 ANQGSEA come from the germline V gene. The CDR3 sequence: CSVNRQIDGYTF. For the CDR3, the DNA is TGCAGCGTGAACCGACAGATTGATGGCTACACCTTC.

This clone was counted at least ten times. The chain links TRBV20-1 to TRBJ2-7; tentatively, D is TRBD2 (6 bases). The CDR3 is made up of 11 amino acids. V lost 3 bases and J lost 10, with 13 bases in between. Germline-derived CDR1 and CDR2 are DFQATT and SNEGSKA (reference sequence). CDR3 residues: CSASSSSEQYF. CDR3 DNA: TGCAGTGCTAGTTCTTCTAGCGAACAGTACTTC.

This sequence joins TRBV7-3 and TRBJ1-2; 10 bases align to TRBD1. V lost 0 bases to trimming and J lost 5 bases; unmatched junction nucleotides: 0. The CDR3 covers 14 residues. Germline loops: CDR1 SGHTA, CDR2 FQGTGA. CDR3 sequence reads: CASSLTGQGYGYTF. CDR3 nucleotide sequence: TGTGCCAGCAGCTTAACGGGACAGGGGTATGGCTACACCTTC.

Only a few counts were recorded for this clone. This sequence joins TRBV15 and TRBJ1-2; 7 bases are a match to TRBD1. Germline CDR1 LNHNV, CDR2 YYDKDF (reference sequence). The trim removed 2 bases at V and 4 bases at J, leaving 10 bases unmatched. CDR3 length: 16 residues. Here the CDR3 DNA reads TGTGCCACCAGCAGATTCCGGGACAGCGAGACCTATGGCTACACCTTC. It codes for CATSRFRDSETYGYTF.

On this clone itself: The junction departs from the called germline gene at one end, perhaps through a read error. The chain links TRBV27 to TRBJ2-6; 9 bases line up with TRBD1. Looked up from germline, CDR1 is MNHEY and CDR2 is SMNVEV (reference sequence). This CDR3 comprises 15 residues. The CDR3 nucleotides are TGTGCCAGCAGCTACAGGGGGCATGGGGCCAACGGCCTGACTTTC. Residues: CASSYRGHGANGLTF.